Each of the 18 T cell receptor beta chains below was sequenced from the same sample in a study of shared clonotypes between healthy human individuals. Data came from immunoSEQ multiplex PCR; TCRdb stores just in-frame clones and leaves some out. Here the sample spans hundreds of thousands of clones, approximately 73% being singletons. Sequencing was performed on memory CD4+ T cells sorted from blood. Subset reported: CD45RA-negative fraction. The receptors stem from a woman aged 30 to 39 in good health.

This rearrangement joins TRBV5-1 to TRBJ2-1, with TRBD2 identical over 11 bases. From germline, CDR1 is SGHRS and CDR2 YFSETQ. Germline trimming cut 3 bases from V and 9 bases from J; bases unmatched to any gene: 11. The CDR3 extends over 16 amino acids. Written as DNA, the CDR3 is TGCGCCAGCAGCTCGACCCAACTAGCGGGAGTGAGTGAGCAGTTCTTC. Its protein is CASSSTQLAGVSEQFF.

The V call is TRBV6-6, the J call TRBJ2-2; 10 nucleotides line up with TRBD1. Per germline, CDR1 MNHNY and CDR2 SVGAGI (reference sequence). The J segment lost 3 bases and the V segment lost 7 bases, leaving 8 bases of the junction unmatched. CDR3 length: 16 residues. The CDR3 bases are TGTGCCAGCACCCCGGGGACAGGGGCGTACACCGGGGAGCTGTTTTTT. This codes for CASTPGTGAYTGELFF.

The V and J genes are TRBV19 and TRBJ2-1; D ambiguous. Trimming cost V 8 bases and J 2 bases, with 7 bases left between them. This CDR3 spans 12 amino acids. Germline loops: CDR1 LNHDA, CDR2 SQIVND (reference sequence). CDR3 DNA sequence: TGTGCCAGTGGACGCCCCTACAATGAGCAGTTCTTC. Its translation is CASGRPYNEQFF.

V is TRBV4-2 and J is TRBJ2-2; 9 bases fit TRBD1. After removal of 4 bases from V and 6 bases from J, the junction contained 6 bases not matched to a gene. Germline lookup yields CDR1 LGHNA and CDR2 YNFKEQ. This CDR3 is 15 amino acids long. The CDR3 DNA is TGTGCCAGCAGCCGGGGGGGACAGGGCTCCGGGGAGCTGTTTTTT. It translates to CASSRGGQGSGELFF.

The genes are TRBV5-1 and TRBJ2-1, with 10 nucleotides matching TRBD2. Germline CDR1 and CDR2: SGHRS and YFSETQ. Germline trimming cut 4 bases from V and 6 bases from J; bases unmatched to any gene: 7. The CDR3 contains 15 residues. For the CDR3, the DNA is TGCGCCAGCAGCCTGGGACTAGCGTCTCTCAATGAGCAGTTCTTC. It is translated as CASSLGLASLNEQFF. Based on the CDR3 plus reference TRBV5-1 and TRBJ2-1, the full variable domain is KAGVTQTPRYLIKTRGQQVTLSCSPISGHRSVSWYQQTPGQGLQFLFEYFSETQRNKGNFPGRFSGRQFSNSRSEMNVSTLELGDSALYLCASSLGLASLNEQFFGPGTRLTVL.

The V call is TRBV28, the J call TRBJ1-5; 10 bases map to TRBD1. CDR1 and CDR2 (germline): MDHEN, SYDVKM. Trimming removed 6 bases from V and 4 bases from J; junction bases left unmatched: 6. CDR3 length equals 15 residues. CDR3 amino acids: CASRYRQGANQPQHF. In nucleotides, the CDR3 is TGTGCCAGCAGATACAGACAGGGGGCAAATCAGCCCCAGCATTTT.

Regarding this clone: The sample has other DNA sequences that encode this CDR3 too. This chain joins TRBV5-1 and TRBJ2-3, with 10 bases identical to TRBD1. J was trimmed by 3 bases and V by 4 bases; bases with no gene match: 2. The CDR3 has 14 amino acids. Looked up from germline, CDR1 is SGHRS and CDR2 is YFSETQ. The chain's CDR3 is CASSRDRGTDTQYF. CDR3 bases: TGCGCCAGCAGCCGGGACAGGGGTACAGATACGCAGTATTTT. The entire variable domain, with the rest obtained from reference TRBV5-1 and TRBJ2-3, is as follows: KAGVTQTPRYLIKTRGQQVTLSCSPISGHRSVSWYQQTPGQGLQFLFEYFSETQRNKGNFPGRFSGRQFSNSRSEMNVSTLELGDSALYLCASSRDRGTDTQYFGPGTRLTVL.

The chain joins TRBV28 to TRBJ1-1; the D is unclear. Germline CDR1 MDHEN, CDR2 SYDVKM. With 2 bases removed from V and 1 base from J, the gap between germline ends came to 11 bases. This CDR3 region has 15 residues. The CDR3 sequence is CASSLLDVGNTEAFF. DNA of the CDR3: TGTGCCAGCAGTTTACTTGACGTTGGGAACACTGAAGCTTTCTTT.

The J gene is TRBJ2-3, the V gene TRBV5-1, with D possibly being TRBD1 or TRBD2 (5 bases each). Germline V gene sequence: CDR1 SGHRS, CDR2 YFSETQ. The CDR3 runs to 14 residues. V lost 3 bases and J lost 4, with 12 bases in between. CDR3 region: CASSSGVGPDTQYF. In DNA, the CDR3 is TGCGCCAGCAGCTCCGGAGTGGGACCAGATACGCAGTATTTT.

For the CDR3, the DNA is TGCGCCAGCAAGAGGACAGGGAGAGCAGATACGCAGTATTTT. It encodes CASKRTGRADTQYF. This sequence joins TRBV4-1 and TRBJ2-3, with TRBD1 matching 8 bases. In germline, CDR1 is MGHRA, CDR2 YSYEKL. V lost 7 bases and J lost 4; bases outside the gene matches: 7. The CDR3 extends over 14 amino acids.

Comment on this clone: The sample carries other DNA sequences with the same CDR3. This sequence joins TRBV7-3 and TRBJ2-7, with D unclear. The germline CDR1 and CDR2 sequences are SGHTA and FQGTGA. With 5 bases removed from V and 2 bases from J, the gap between germline ends came to 10 bases. This CDR3 has 13 amino acids. CDR3 DNA sequence: TGTGCCAGCAGCCTCGGACGGACCTACGAGCAGTACTTC. It yields the protein CASSLGRTYEQYF.

The CDR3 DNA reads TGTGCCAGCAGTAATTCGAGGGACAATGAGCAGTTCTTC. Translated: CASSNSRDNEQFF. V and J are TRBV25-1 and TRBJ2-1, with D possibly being TRBD2 (5 bases). Trimming took off 5 bases at V and 5 bases at J, with 10 bases between the two ends. There are 13 residues in the CDR3. Germline V gives CDR1 MGHDK, CDR2 SYGVNS.

The rearrangement uses TRBV7-7 and TRBJ1-5; TRBD1 matches 9 bases. V gave up 3 bases and J gave up 1 base; unmatched junction bases: 16. The CDR3 has 20 amino acids. Germline CDR1 and CDR2: SSHAT and FNYEAQ (reference sequence). The CDR3 sequence: CASSLSRRRPGQGSNQPQHF. CDR3 sequence (DNA): TGTGCCAGCAGCTTGTCTCGTCGTCGTCCGGGACAGGGAAGCAATCAGCCCCAGCATTTT.

The chain carries TRBV18 and TRBJ1-1; 10 nucleotides line up with TRBD1. Germline V gives CDR1 KGHSH, CDR2 LQKENI. J lost 3 bases, V lost 8 bases, and 6 bases had no gene match. The CDR3 totals 14 residues. CDR3 region: CASRTGTGDTEAFF. The CDR3 nucleotides are TGTGCCAGCCGAACCGGGACAGGGGACACTGAAGCTTTCTTT.

As to this clone: This specimen includes other DNA sequences encoding the same CDR3. The chain combines TRBV14 with TRBJ2-7; D is uncertain. Germline V gene lookup returns CDR1 SGHDN and CDR2 FVKESK. The germline V and J ends were trimmed by 4 bases and 2 bases, with 6 bases remaining between them. The CDR3 spans 12 residues. CDR3 nucleotides: TGTGCCAGCAGCCGCCAAACCTACGAGCAGTACTTC. This gives the protein CASSRQTYEQYF.

The gene calls are TRBV28 and TRBJ2-2; TRBD2 matches 8 bases. CDR3 length: 18 residues. Germline V CDR1 and CDR2: MDHEN, SYDVKM. The V and J ends lost 2 bases and 6 bases, in that order; junction bases with no gene match: 14. In DNA, the CDR3 is TGTGCCAGCAGTTTAAGGGTTTGGCCTAGCGGGCTGGCCGGGGAGCTGTTTTTT. Amino acid sequence: CASSLRVWPSGLAGELFF.

This chain links TRBV28 with TRBJ1-3, with D hard to call. From germline, CDR1 is MDHEN and CDR2 SYDVKM. With 2 bases removed from V and 0 bases from J, the gap between germline ends came to 8 bases. This CDR3 has 15 amino acids. The CDR3 DNA reads TGTGCCAGCAGTTTACTACCCAGCTCTGGAAACACCATATATTTT. As protein: CASSLLPSSGNTIYF.

The rearrangement uses TRBV2 and TRBJ2-7, with D tentatively TRBD2 (5 bases). This CDR3 is 13 amino acids long. Germline-derived CDR1 and CDR2 are SNHLY and FYNNEI. V lost 6 bases, J lost 5 bases, and 14 bases lay in between. The CDR3 loop reads CASRGRLAHEQYF. CDR3 bases: TGTGCCAGCAGGGGTAGGCTAGCCCACGAGCAGTACTTC.